This TCR beta chain stems from a study of blood T cell repertoires in COVID-19. Study-wide background: The samples span acute and convalescent COVID-19 from the United States, Italy and Spain. T cells, B-cell-depleted T cells, or PBMCs provided the cDNA or gDNA that served as material.

The CDR3 length is 13 residues. From germline, CDR1 is SGDLS and CDR2 YYNGEE. V lost 9 bases and J 4 bases, leaving 14 bases between the germline ends. Original data processing: Reference gene primer amplification in the assay estimated nucleated cell counts. Sequencing used immunoSEQ multiplex PCR; TCRdb keeps in-frame clones, though not all of them. The V and J calls and the clone size are those of that table, but D and trimming were determined from the DNA. The repertoire holds approximately 46,000 clones, with more than 75% as singletons. Sequencing input: peripheral blood. The chain carries TRBV9 and TRBJ2-1; D is possibly TRBD2 (5 bases). This TCR was sampled from a man aged 55 to 69 with active or convalescent COVID-19. The CDR3, as DNA: TGTGCCACCTCCTCGGGGTTGTACAATGAGCAGTTCTTC. It specifies CATSSGLYNEQFF.